Below, 32 T cell receptor beta chains from the same sample are listed, as sequenced in a study of blood T cell repertoires in COVID-19. Clones were read by immunoSEQ multiplex PCR, and TCRdb kept only the in-frame ones, dropping some. The sample lists hundreds of thousands of clones; 65% to 90% were seen once. What was sequenced was peripheral blood. The source is an elderly man with acute or convalescent COVID-19.

CDR3 nucleotide sequence: TGTGCCAGCAGGACAGGGCCCGGGGAGCTGTTTTTT. Its translation: CASRTGPGELFF. The rearrangement uses TRBV12-3 or TRBV12-4 and TRBJ2-2; TRBD1 matches at 7 bases. The CDR3 has 12 residues. The V gene end was trimmed by 6 bases and the J gene end by 6 bases; junction bases not matched to a gene: 1.

V usage is TRBV30 and J usage is TRBJ2-1; 10 nucleotides align to TRBD2. Germline V gives CDR1 GTSNPN, CDR2 SVGIG (reference sequence). With 2 bases clipped from V and 6 bases from J, the junction kept 10 bases outside the gene matches. This CDR3 spans 16 amino acids. CDR3 loop: CAWSPWLAGDGNEQFF. CDR3 in DNA: TGTGCCTGGAGTCCCTGGCTAGCGGGAGACGGCAATGAGCAGTTCTTC.

The rearrangement joins TRBV24-1 to TRBJ2-7, with TRBD2 matching 8 bases. The length of the CDR3 is 14 residues. Germline V gene lookup returns CDR1 KGHDR and CDR2 SFDVKD. J gave up 4 bases and V 9 bases, and 10 bases lay outside the gene matches. CDR3 in DNA: TGTGCCACCCGTGGAGTAGCGGGACCATACGAGCAGTACGTC. Translating gives CATRGVAGPYEQYV.

The CDR3 is CASSRTTGAGVRDEQFF. CDR3 nucleotide sequence: TGTGCCAGTAGTCGCACTACGGGGGCGGGAGTACGAGATGAGCAGTTCTTC. The rearrangement joins TRBV19 to TRBJ2-1, with a weak D call TRBD2 (7 bases). This CDR3 has 17 amino acids. The germline CDR1 and CDR2 sequences are LNHDA and SQIVND (reference sequence). V lost 5 bases and J 8 bases, leaving 25 bases between the germline ends.

The rearrangement uses TRBV28 and TRBJ1-2, with TRBD1 matching 8 bases. CDR1 and CDR2 (germline): MDHEN, SYDVKM. With 3 bases clipped from V and 2 bases from J, the junction kept 5 bases outside the gene matches. The CDR3 extends over 15 amino acids. The CDR3 bases are TGTGCCAGCAGTTTTGGTCAGGGGGCGAACTATGGCTACACCTTC. Translating gives CASSFGQGANYGYTF.

This clone was seen only a few times. This chain joins TRBV11-2 and TRBJ1-5; weak D call: TRBD1 (5 bases). CDR3 size: 14 residues. With 3 bases removed from V and 2 bases from J, the gap between germline ends came to 8 bases. Germline V gene lookup returns CDR1 SGHAT and CDR2 FQNNGV. For the CDR3, the DNA is TGTGCCAGCAGCTTGGGACTTGGCAATCAGCCCCAGCATTTT. Translating gives CASSLGLGNQPQHF.

This sequence joins TRBV19 and TRBJ2-3; 7 bases agree with TRBD1. Losses at the gene ends were 9 bases for V and 2 bases for J; bases not matched to a gene: 5. The germline V gene encodes CDR1 LNHDA and CDR2 SQIVND (reference sequence). The CDR3 extends over 13 amino acids. CDR3 amino acids: CARRQGSTDTQYF. The DNA for the CDR3 is TGTGCCAGACGACAGGGCTCCACAGATACGCAGTATTTT.

The chain carries TRBV28 and TRBJ1-2, with 9 bases that match TRBD1. V dropped 4 bases and J dropped 6; count of bases not matched to a gene: 12. The CDR3 runs to 16 residues. The V gene's germline CDR1 is MDHEN and CDR2 SYDVKM. The CDR3 protein is CASSSMTGTGIDGYTF. The DNA of the CDR3 is TGTGCCAGCAGTTCGATGACCGGGACAGGGATTGATGGCTACACCTTC.

The chain is built from TRBV3-1 (or the pseudogene TRBV3-2) and TRBJ2-4, with 8 bases lining up with TRBD1. CDR3 size: 15 residues. V dropped 6 bases and J dropped 6; count of bases not matched to a gene: 10. The V gene's germline CDR1 is LGHDT and CDR2 YNNKEL (reference sequence). The CDR3 loop is CASSSPRGRINIQYF. The CDR3 DNA reads TGTGCCAGCAGTTCCCCCAGGGGGCGCATAAACATTCAGTACTTC.

This rearrangement joins TRBV19 to TRBJ2-5, with a possible D match to TRBD2 (7 bases). This CDR3 region has 14 residues. Trimming took off 5 bases at V and 4 bases at J, with 14 bases between the two ends. Per germline, CDR1 LNHDA and CDR2 SQIVND (reference sequence). In DNA form, the CDR3 reads TGTGCCAGTAGTTTCTCGGGGGGCAGAGAGACCCAGTACTTC. Translating gives CASSFSGGRETQYF.

This clone was observed a few times. The V and J genes are TRBV27 and TRBJ2-1, with a possible D match to TRBD2 (6 bases). The CDR3 spans 14 residues. Germline V gene lookup returns CDR1 MNHEY and CDR2 SMNVEV (reference sequence). Trimming cost V 2 bases and J 6 bases, with 11 bases left between them. The CDR3 loop is CASSLLALRNEQFF. In DNA, the CDR3 is TGTGCCAGCAGTTTACTAGCGTTACGCAATGAGCAGTTCTTC.

This clone is a singleton in its sample. This chain links TRBV19 with TRBJ2-7; the match to TRBD2 covers 10 bases. Germline CDR1 is LNHDA and CDR2 is SQIVND (reference sequence). The CDR3 has 13 amino acids. After removal of 5 bases from V and 6 bases from J, the junction contained 4 bases not matched to a gene. CDR3 DNA: TGTGCCAGTAGTCCAGGGACTAGCGTCGAGCAGTACTTC. It translates to CASSPGTSVEQYF.

This chain links TRBV18 with TRBJ2-2; 7 bases agree with TRBD1. Germline-derived CDR1 and CDR2 are KGHSH and LQKENI. V shed 0 bases, J shed 3 bases, and the junction held 4 bases outside the gene matches. The CDR3 is 16 amino acids. The CDR3 DNA reads TGTGCCAGCTCACCACCGACAGGGCGGTACACCGGGGAGCTGTTTTTT. It is translated as CASSPPTGRYTGELFF.

This clone came up once. The chain uses TRBV6-2 or TRBV6-3 and TRBJ2-2; TRBD2 is a possible D gene (5 bases). Germline CDR1 and CDR2: MNHEY and SVGEGT. V lost 1 base to trimming and J lost 4 bases, with 13 bases between them. This CDR3 comprises 16 residues. CDR3 sequence reads: CASSYLVGVSTGELFF. The CDR3 DNA is TGTGCCAGCAGTTACTTGGTGGGAGTGAGCACCGGGGAGCTGTTTTTT.

The rearrangement joins TRBV27 to TRBJ2-1; a weak D match, TRBD2 (5 bases). Germline V gene data show CDR1 as MNHEY and CDR2 as SMNVEV (reference sequence). The CDR3 loop spans 15 amino acids. Trimming left V 6 bases short and J 7 bases short, with 19 bases between. DNA for the CDR3: TGTGCCAGCAGCACTCCACTAGTTGCAAAGAATGAGCAGTTCTTC. This translates into CASSTPLVAKNEQFF.

The CDR3 is CASSNAGVGDTQYF. The DNA of the CDR3 is TGTGCCAGTAGTAACGCGGGAGTTGGAGATACGCAGTATTTT. This chain connects TRBV19 to TRBJ2-3, with 7 bases identical to TRBD2. V lost 4 bases, J lost 5 bases, and 6 bases stayed unmatched. CDR3 size: 14 residues. Germline CDR1 is LNHDA and CDR2 is SQIVND (reference sequence).

The chain has TRBV5-1 and TRBJ1-4; no definite D call. The V gene lost 4 bases and the J gene lost 2 bases, with 9 bases spanning the gap. This CDR3 region has 14 residues. Germline CDR1 SGHRS, CDR2 YFSETQ. This CDR3 is CASSPDTTNEKLFF. In nucleotides, the CDR3 is TGCGCCAGCAGCCCAGACACGACTAATGAAAAACTGTTTTTT. Complete variable domain (other parts from reference TRBV5-1 and TRBJ1-4): KAGVTQTPRYLIKTRGQQVTLSCSPISGHRSVSWYQQTPGQGLQFLFEYFSETQRNKGNFPGRFSGRQFSNSRSEMNVSTLELGDSALYLCASSPDTTNEKLFFGSGTQLSVL.

This chain links TRBV27 with TRBJ1-2; D uncertain. The CDR3 extends over 13 amino acids. Per the germline V gene, CDR1 is MNHEY and CDR2 is SMNVEV (reference sequence). Trimming left V 11 bases short and J 8 bases short, with 21 bases between. The CDR3 loop is CAGPDISLGGYTF. The CDR3 DNA reads TGTGCCGGCCCCGACATATCATTGGGCGGCTACACCTTC.

The rearrangement joins TRBV7-9 to TRBJ2-5, with D unresolved. V was cut by 5 bases and J by 3 bases, with 7 bases left in between. Per the germline V gene, CDR1 is SEHNR and CDR2 is FQNEAQ (reference sequence). This CDR3 contains 12 residues. DNA for the CDR3: TGTGCCAGCAGCCCCCTAGAAGAGACCCAGTACTTC. This gives the protein CASSPLEETQYF.

This chain links TRBV24-1 with TRBJ2-6; TRBD1 matches at 8 bases. The trim removed 4 bases at V and 3 bases at J, leaving 19 bases unmatched. The germline CDR1 and CDR2 sequences are KGHDR and SFDVKD. The CDR3 contains 21 residues. CDR3 bases: TGTGCCACCAGTGACCCCGGCCCCCGACAGGGGTTGGCTGGTGGGGCCAACGTCCTGACTTTC. This sequence encodes CATSDPGPRQGLAGGANVLTF.

The chain has TRBV27 and TRBJ2-2; D ambiguous. Between the trimmed V and J ends, which lost 2 bases and 8 bases, there was a span of 15 bases. The V gene's germline CDR1 is MNHEY and CDR2 SMNVEV (reference sequence). CDR3 length equals 15 residues. The CDR3 DNA sequence: TGTGCCAGCAGTTTAAGGTCTCTATCGGGTGGGGAGCTGTTTTTT. It yields the protein CASSLRSLSGGELFF.

A note on this clone: No DNA is shown, since the ends of the CDR3 on it are uncertain; the CDR3 is the one TCRdb lists. J is TRBJ2-3 and V is TRBV5-1; the table's D call, TRBD2, was not checked against the DNA. Germline CDR1 is SGHRS and CDR2 is YFSETQ. The CDR3 totals 14 residues, both ends included. The CDR3 sequence: CASSSGLITDTQYF.

This sequence joins TRBV18 and TRBJ1-1, with unresolved D. Germline V gives CDR1 KGHSH, CDR2 LQKENI. The CDR3 runs 17 residues. Trimming stripped 2 bases from V and 0 bases from J, with 16 bases between. The CDR3 loop is CASSPGVNLALNTEAFF. The DNA for the CDR3 is TGTGCCAGCTCACCAGGTGTCAATTTAGCCTTGAACACTGAAGCTTTCTTT.

The chain joins TRBV7-8 to TRBJ2-3; 7 nucleotides line up with TRBD2. The trim removed 5 bases at V and 0 bases at J, leaving 5 bases unmatched. The germline V gene has CDR1 SGHVS and CDR2 FQNEAQ. This CDR3 has 15 residues. CDR3 sequence reads: CASSLAGVSTDTQYF. The CDR3 DNA sequence: TGTGCCAGCAGCCTGGCGGGAGTTAGCACAGATACGCAGTATTTT.

CDR3 sequence reads: CASSLTGQTDTQYF. The CDR3 region has the DNA TGTGCCAGCAGCCTCACCGGACAGACAGATACGCAGTATTTT. The genes are TRBV5-5 and TRBJ2-3; the D gene is possibly TRBD1 (6 bases). Germline V gene lookup returns CDR1 SGHKS and CDR2 YYEKEE (reference sequence). This CDR3 region has 14 residues. V was trimmed by 4 bases and J by 3 bases, leaving 12 bases between them. The full variable domain, rest sourced from reference TRBV5-5 and TRBJ2-3, is DAGVTQSPTHLIKTRGQQVTLRCSPISGHKSVSWYQQVLGQGPQFIFQYYEKEERGRGNFPDRFSARQFPNYSSELNVNALLLGDSALYLCASSLTGQTDTQYFGPGTRLTVL.

The chain links TRBV7-9 to TRBJ2-7, with D possibly TRBD2 on 5 matching bases. V lost 6 bases and J 0 bases, leaving 9 bases between the germline ends. Germline V gene sequence: CDR1 SEHNR, CDR2 FQNEAQ (reference sequence). CDR3 length: 13 residues. CDR3 sequence reads: CASSTRVSYEQYF. In nucleotides, the CDR3 is TGTGCCAGCAGTACGAGGGTCTCCTACGAGCAGTACTTC.

This chain links TRBV5-4 with TRBJ2-3; 14 bases line up with TRBD2. The CDR3 is made up of 16 amino acids. J lost 5 bases, V lost 4 bases, and 6 bases had no gene match. Germline values: CDR1 SGHNT, CDR2 YYREEE (reference sequence). The CDR3 DNA sequence: TGTGCCAGCAGCCCCTTGGGACTAGCGGGAGTAGATACGCAGTATTTT. It is translated as CASSPLGLAGVDTQYF.

CDR3 coding DNA: TGTGCCAGTGTAAGTCAGGGCAGCAATCAGCCCCAGCATTTT. Amino acid sequence: CASVSQGSNQPQHF. V and J are TRBV19 and TRBJ1-5, with D possibly matching TRBD1 (5 bases). Trimming removed 8 bases at V and 1 base at J, with 12 bases between. The CDR3 totals 14 residues. From germline, CDR1 is LNHDA and CDR2 SQIVND (reference sequence).

This clone appeared a single time. This chain links TRBV28 with TRBJ2-7, with 8 bases aligning to TRBD2. The trim removed 5 bases at V and 3 bases at J, leaving 9 bases unmatched. In germline, CDR1 is MDHEN, CDR2 SYDVKM. This CDR3 region has 15 residues. This chain's CDR3 is CASSQRTSRGYEQYF. The CDR3 bases are TGTGCCAGCAGTCAGAGGACTAGCCGGGGCTACGAGCAGTACTTC.

The chain links TRBV10-3 to TRBJ2-5, with 10 bases lining up with TRBD2. CDR1 ENHRY and CDR2 SYGVKD come from the germline V gene. Losses at the gene ends were 4 bases for V and 4 bases for J; bases not matched to a gene: 6. This CDR3 region has 15 residues. This CDR3 reads CAISGTSGGRETQYF. The CDR3 nucleotides read TGTGCCATCAGTGGGACTAGCGGAGGTCGAGAGACCCAGTACTTC.

This chain connects TRBV18 to TRBJ2-7; a weak D match, TRBD2 (6 bases). The germline V and J ends were trimmed by 8 bases and 0 bases, with 11 bases remaining between them. Germline V gene sequence: CDR1 KGHSH, CDR2 LQKENI. The length of the CDR3 is 13 residues. CDR3 nucleotide sequence: TGTGCCAGCCGGGACTCGAGCTCCTACGAGCAGTACGTC. Protein: CASRDSSSYEQYV.

The V and J genes are TRBV5-1 and TRBJ2-5; TRBD1 might be the D (6 bases). The ends were cut back, 0 bases at V and 2 bases at J, with 11 bases in the middle. The CDR3 covers 15 residues. Germline loops: CDR1 SGHRS, CDR2 YFSETQ. DNA for the CDR3: TGCGCCAGCAGCTTGGCCCGAGGACAGCAAGAGACCCAGTACTTC. It is translated as CASSLARGQQETQYF.